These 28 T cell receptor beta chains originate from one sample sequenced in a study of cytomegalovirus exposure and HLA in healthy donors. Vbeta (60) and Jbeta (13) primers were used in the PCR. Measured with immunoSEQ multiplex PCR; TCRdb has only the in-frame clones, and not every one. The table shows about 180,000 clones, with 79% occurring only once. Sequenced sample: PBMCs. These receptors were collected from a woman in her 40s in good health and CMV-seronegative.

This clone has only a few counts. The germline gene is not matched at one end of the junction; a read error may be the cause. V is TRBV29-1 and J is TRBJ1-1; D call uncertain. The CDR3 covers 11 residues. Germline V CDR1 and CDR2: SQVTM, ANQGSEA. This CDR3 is CSVDFRAGMIF. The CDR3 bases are TGCAGCGTTGATTTTCGGGCCGGGATGATCTTT.

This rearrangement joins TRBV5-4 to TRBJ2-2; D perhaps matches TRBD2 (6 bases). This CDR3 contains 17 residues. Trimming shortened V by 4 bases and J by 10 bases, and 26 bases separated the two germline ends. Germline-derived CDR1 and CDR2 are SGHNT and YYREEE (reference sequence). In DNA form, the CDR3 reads TGTGCCAGCAGCCTCAGTCCGGGGGATAGCTTTACCCCGGAGCTGTTTTTT. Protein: CASSLSPGDSFTPELFF.

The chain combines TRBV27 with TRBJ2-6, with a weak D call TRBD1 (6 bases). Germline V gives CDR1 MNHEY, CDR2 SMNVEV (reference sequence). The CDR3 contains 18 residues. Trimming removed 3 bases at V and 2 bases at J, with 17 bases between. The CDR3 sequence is CASSFLGQPSPGANVLTF. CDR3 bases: TGTGCCAGCAGTTTTCTGGGACAACCAAGCCCTGGGGCCAACGTCCTGACTTTC.

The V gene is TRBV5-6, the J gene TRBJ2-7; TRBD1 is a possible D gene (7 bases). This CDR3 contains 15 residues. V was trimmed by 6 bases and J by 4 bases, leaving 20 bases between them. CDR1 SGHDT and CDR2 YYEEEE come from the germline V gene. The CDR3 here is CASTPEGQGGYEQYF. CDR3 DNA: TGTGCCAGCACCCCGGAGGGGCAGGGGGGATACGAGCAGTACTTC.

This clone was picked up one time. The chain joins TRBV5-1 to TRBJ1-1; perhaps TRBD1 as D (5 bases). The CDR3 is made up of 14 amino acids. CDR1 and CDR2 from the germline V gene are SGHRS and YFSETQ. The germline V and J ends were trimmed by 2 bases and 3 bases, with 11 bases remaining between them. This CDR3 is CASSLLGGDTEAFF. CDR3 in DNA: TGCGCCAGCAGCTTATTGGGAGGGGACACTGAAGCTTTCTTT.

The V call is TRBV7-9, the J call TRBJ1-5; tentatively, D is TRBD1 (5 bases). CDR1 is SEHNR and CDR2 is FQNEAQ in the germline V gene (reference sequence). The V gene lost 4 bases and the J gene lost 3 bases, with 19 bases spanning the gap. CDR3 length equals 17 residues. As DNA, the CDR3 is TGTGCCAGCAGCTCCTTTATTGGGCAGGGTGACAATCAGCCCCAGCATTTT. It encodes CASSSFIGQGDNQPQHF.

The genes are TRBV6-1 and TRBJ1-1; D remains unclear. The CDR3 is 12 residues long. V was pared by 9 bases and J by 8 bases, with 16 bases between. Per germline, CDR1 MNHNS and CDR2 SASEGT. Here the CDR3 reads CASIAFTREAFF. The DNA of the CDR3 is TGTGCCAGTATCGCGTTTACGAGAGAAGCTTTCTTT.

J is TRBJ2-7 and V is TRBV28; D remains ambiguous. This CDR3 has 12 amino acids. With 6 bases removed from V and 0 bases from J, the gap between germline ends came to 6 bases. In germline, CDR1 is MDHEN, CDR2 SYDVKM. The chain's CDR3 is CASSRDSYEQYF. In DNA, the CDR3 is TGTGCCAGCAGCCGCGACTCCTACGAGCAGTACTTC.

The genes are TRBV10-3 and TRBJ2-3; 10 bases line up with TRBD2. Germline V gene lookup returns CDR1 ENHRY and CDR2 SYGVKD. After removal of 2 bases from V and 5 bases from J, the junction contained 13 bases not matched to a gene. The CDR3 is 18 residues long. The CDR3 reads CAISEAGGLAGARDTQYF. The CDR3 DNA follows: TGTGCCATCAGTGAGGCAGGGGGGCTAGCGGGAGCTCGAGATACGCAGTATTTT.

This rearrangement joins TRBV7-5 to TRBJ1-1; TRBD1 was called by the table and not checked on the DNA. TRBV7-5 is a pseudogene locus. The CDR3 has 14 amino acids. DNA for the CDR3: TGTGCCAGAAGCCCGGGACATTTGAACACTGAAGCTTTCTTT. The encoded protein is CARSPGHLNTEAFF.

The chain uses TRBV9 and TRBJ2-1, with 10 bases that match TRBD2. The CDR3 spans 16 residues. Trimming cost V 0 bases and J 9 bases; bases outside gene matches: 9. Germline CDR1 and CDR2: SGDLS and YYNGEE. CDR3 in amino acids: CASSVAPGLAKGEQFF. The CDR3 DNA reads TGTGCCAGCAGCGTAGCACCGGGACTAGCGAAGGGTGAGCAGTTCTTC.

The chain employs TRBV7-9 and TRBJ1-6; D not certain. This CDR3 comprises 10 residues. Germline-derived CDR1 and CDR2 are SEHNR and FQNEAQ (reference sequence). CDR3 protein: CSDNNSPLHF. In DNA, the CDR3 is TGTTCCGACAATAATTCACCCCTCCACTTT.

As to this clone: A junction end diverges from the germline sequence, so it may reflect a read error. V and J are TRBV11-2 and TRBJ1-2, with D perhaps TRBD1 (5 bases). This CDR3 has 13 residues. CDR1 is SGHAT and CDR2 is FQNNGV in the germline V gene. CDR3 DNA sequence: TGTGCCAGCAGCATCGACAGATTCTATGGCTACCCCTTC. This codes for CASSIDRFYGYPF.

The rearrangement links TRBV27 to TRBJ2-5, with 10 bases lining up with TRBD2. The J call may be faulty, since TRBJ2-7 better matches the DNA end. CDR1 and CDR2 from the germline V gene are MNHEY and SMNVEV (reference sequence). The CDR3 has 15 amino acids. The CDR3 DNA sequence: TGTGCCAGCAGTTTAGGACTAGCGGACTCCTACGAGCAGTACTTC. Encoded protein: CASSLGLADSYEQYF.

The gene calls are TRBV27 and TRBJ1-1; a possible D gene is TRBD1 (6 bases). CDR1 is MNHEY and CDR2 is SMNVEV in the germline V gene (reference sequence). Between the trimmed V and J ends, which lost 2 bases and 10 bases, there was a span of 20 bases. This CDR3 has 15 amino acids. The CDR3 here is CASSLVDTGGRSAFF. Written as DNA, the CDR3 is TGTGCCAGCAGTTTAGTCGACACGGGGGGGCGGTCAGCTTTCTTT.

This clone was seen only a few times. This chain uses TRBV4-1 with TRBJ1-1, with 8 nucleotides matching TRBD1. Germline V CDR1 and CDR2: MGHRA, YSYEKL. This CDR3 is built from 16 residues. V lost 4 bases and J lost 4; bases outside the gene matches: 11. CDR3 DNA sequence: TGCGCCAGCAGCCTTCAACTGACAGGGGCGGCCACTGAAGCTTTCTTT. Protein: CASSLQLTGAATEAFF.

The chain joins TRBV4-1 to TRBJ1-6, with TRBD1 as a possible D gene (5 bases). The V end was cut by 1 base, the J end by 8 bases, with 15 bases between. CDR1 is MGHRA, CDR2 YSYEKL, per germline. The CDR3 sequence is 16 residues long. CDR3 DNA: TGCGCCAGCAGCCAAGTTTCGGGGACTCTGGATTCACCCCTCCACTTT. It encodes CASSQVSGTLDSPLHF.

The CDR3 sequence: CASSERRGQGGEAFF. The CDR3 coding sequence is TGTGCCAGCAGCGAGCGGCGCGGACAGGGAGGGGAAGCTTTCTTT. This chain connects TRBV6-7 to TRBJ1-1, with 8 bases that match TRBD1. TRBV6-7 is sorted into the ORF group, with uncertain function. The trim removed 6 bases at V and 8 bases at J, leaving 14 bases unmatched. The CDR3 runs 15 residues.

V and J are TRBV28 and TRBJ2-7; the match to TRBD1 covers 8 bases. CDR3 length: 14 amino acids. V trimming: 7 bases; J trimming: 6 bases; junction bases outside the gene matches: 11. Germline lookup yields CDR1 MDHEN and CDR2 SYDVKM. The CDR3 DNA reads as TGTGCCAGCAACACGGCCCAGGGGGCGGGCGAGCAGTACTTC. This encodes CASNTAQGAGEQYF.

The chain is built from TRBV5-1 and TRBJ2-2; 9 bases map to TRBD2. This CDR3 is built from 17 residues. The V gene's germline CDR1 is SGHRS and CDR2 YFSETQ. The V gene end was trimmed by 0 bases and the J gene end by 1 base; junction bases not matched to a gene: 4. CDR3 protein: CASSLGASGMNTGELFF. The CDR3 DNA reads TGCGCCAGCAGCTTGGGAGCTAGCGGGATGAACACCGGGGAGCTGTTTTTT.

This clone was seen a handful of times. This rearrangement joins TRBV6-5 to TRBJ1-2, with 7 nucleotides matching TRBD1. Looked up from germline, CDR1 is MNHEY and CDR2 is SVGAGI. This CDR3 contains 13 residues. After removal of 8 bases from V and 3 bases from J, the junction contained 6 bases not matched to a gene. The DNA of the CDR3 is TGTGCCAGCCAAAGGGGGCGCGACTATGGCTACACCTTC. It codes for CASQRGRDYGYTF.

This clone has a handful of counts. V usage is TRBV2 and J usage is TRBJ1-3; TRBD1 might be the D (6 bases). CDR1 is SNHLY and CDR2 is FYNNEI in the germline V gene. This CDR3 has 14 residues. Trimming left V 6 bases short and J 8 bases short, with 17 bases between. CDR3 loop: CASRQGLDRHTIYF. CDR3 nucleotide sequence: TGTGCCAGCAGACAGGGATTGGATCGGCACACCATATATTTT.

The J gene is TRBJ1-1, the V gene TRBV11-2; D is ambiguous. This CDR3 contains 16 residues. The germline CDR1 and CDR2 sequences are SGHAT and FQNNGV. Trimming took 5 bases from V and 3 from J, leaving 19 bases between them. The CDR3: CASSRIRGPADTEAFF. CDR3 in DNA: TGTGCCAGCAGCCGGATTCGGGGTCCGGCTGACACTGAAGCTTTCTTT.

In DNA form, the CDR3 reads TGTGCCAGCAGCTTAGGCAGGGGCGGCAATGAGCAGTTCTTC. This encodes CASSLGRGGNEQFF. The chain combines TRBV7-9 with TRBJ2-1; weak D call: TRBD1 (6 bases). Germline assignment: CDR1 SEHNR and CDR2 FQNEAQ (reference sequence). Between the trimmed V and J ends, which lost 1 base and 6 bases, there was a span of 10 bases. The CDR3 is 14 residues long.

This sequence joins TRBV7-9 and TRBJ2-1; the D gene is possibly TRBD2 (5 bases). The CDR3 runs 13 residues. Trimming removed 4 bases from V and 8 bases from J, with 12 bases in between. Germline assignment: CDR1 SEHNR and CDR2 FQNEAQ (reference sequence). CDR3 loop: CASSYTSSYEQFF. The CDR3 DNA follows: TGTGCCAGCAGCTATACTAGTAGCTATGAGCAGTTCTTC.

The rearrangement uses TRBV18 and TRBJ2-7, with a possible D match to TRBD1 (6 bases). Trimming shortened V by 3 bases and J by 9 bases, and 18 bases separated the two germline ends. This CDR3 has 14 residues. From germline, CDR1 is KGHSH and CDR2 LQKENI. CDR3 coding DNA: TGTGCCAGCTCACCGCTCGACAGGTCCTTCGGGCAGTACTTC. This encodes CASSPLDRSFGQYF.

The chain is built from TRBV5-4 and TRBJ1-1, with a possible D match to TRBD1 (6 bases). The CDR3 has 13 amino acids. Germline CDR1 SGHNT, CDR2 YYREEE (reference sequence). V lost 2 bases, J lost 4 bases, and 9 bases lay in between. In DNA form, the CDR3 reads TGTGCCAGCAGCTTAACAGGGACCACTGAAGCTTTCTTT. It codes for CASSLTGTTEAFF.

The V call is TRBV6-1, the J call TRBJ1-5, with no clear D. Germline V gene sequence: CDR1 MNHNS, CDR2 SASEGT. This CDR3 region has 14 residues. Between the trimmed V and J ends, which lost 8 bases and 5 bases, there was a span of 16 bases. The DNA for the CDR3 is TGTGCCAGCTTAGCGGGCAGGACCCATCAGCCCCAGCATTTT. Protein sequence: CASLAGRTHQPQHF.